This is a list of T cell receptor beta chains from one sample in a study of T cell responses to AZD1222 COVID-19 vaccine. The data were produced by immunoSEQ multiplex PCR, yet TCRdb's version contains in-frame clones alone and is incomplete. Seen here are around 160,000 clones, approximately 94% observed once, and the top ten hold under 2%. Sequencing was performed on peripheral blood, taken on day 0 of AZD1222 vaccination. The receptors were gathered from an adult in good health. CDR3s include the opening cysteine and the closing phenylalanine or tryptophan. D genes are given only for firm matches. Expanded clones are given a class, and other clones once, few, many or no size at all.

cdr3_aa: CASSMYSGGLETQYF; cdr3_nt: TGTGCCAGTAGTATGTACAGCGGGGGGTTGGAGACCCAGTACTTC; d_call: TRBD2; j_call: TRBJ2-5; v_call: TRBV19; clone_size: NA
cdr3_aa: CASRFQSNTEAFF; cdr3_nt: TGTGCCAGCAGGTTTCAGAGTAACACTGAAGCTTTCTTT; d_call: NA; j_call: TRBJ1-1; v_call: TRBV2; clone_size: NA
cdr3_aa: CASSNDRPTDTQYF; cdr3_nt: TGTGCCAGCAGTAACGACAGGCCGACAGATACGCAGTATTTT; d_call: NA; j_call: TRBJ2-3; v_call: TRBV6-5; clone_size: NA
cdr3_aa: CASSSASRLAGGETGELFF; cdr3_nt: TGTGCCAGCAGCTCCGCCTCGAGACTAGCGGGAGGGGAAACCGGGGAGCTGTTTTTT; d_call: TRBD2; j_call: TRBJ2-2; v_call: TRBV7-9; clone_size: NA
cdr3_aa: CASSYSSVDGTQYF; cdr3_nt: TGTGCCAGCAGTTACTCGTCGGTAGATGGGACGCAGTATTTT; d_call: NA; j_call: TRBJ2-3; v_call: TRBV6-5; clone_size: NA
cdr3_aa: CASREQRLGYGYTF; cdr3_nt: TGTGCCAGCAGGGAACAGCGCTTGGGCTATGGCTACACCTTC; d_call: NA; j_call: TRBJ1-2; v_call: TRBV2; clone_size: NA
cdr3_aa: CASRTNQPQHF; cdr3_nt: TGTGCCAGCAGGACCAATCAGCCCCAGCATTTT; d_call: NA; j_call: TRBJ1-5; v_call: TRBV6-6; clone_size: NA
cdr3_aa: CASSIATSGMDEQYF; cdr3_nt: TGTGCCAGTAGTATAGCCACTAGCGGGATGGACGAGCAGTACTTC; d_call: TRBD2; j_call: TRBJ2-7; v_call: TRBV19; clone_size: NA
cdr3_aa: CASRRLPSGGRTDTQYF; cdr3_nt: TGTGCCAGCAGGCGTCTCCCTAGCGGGGGGAGAACAGATACGCAGTATTTT; d_call: TRBD2; j_call: TRBJ2-3; v_call: TRBV27; clone_size: NA
cdr3_aa: CASTLYEAKGGYTF; cdr3_nt: TGTGCCAGCACCCTCTATGAGGCTAAAGGTGGCTACACCTTC; d_call: NA; j_call: TRBJ1-2; v_call: TRBV7-9; clone_size: NA
cdr3_aa: CASSLEGHVQYF; cdr3_nt: TGTGCCAGCAGTTTGGAGGGACATGTGCAGTACTTC; d_call: NA; j_call: TRBJ2-7; v_call: TRBV12-3/TRBV12-4; clone_size: NA
cdr3_aa: CASSLEAASYGYTF; cdr3_nt: TGCGCCAGCAGCTTGGAAGCCGCTTCCTATGGCTACACCTTC; d_call: NA; j_call: TRBJ1-2; v_call: TRBV5-1; clone_size: NA
cdr3_aa: CASSSPGGGHGYTF; cdr3_nt: TGTGCCAGCAGCTCCCCCGGCGGGGGGCATGGCTACACCTTC; d_call: NA; j_call: TRBJ1-2; v_call: TRBV5-8; clone_size: NA
cdr3_aa: CASSFTPGHISGNTIYF; cdr3_nt: TGTGCCAGCAGCTTTACTCCGGGACACATCTCTGGAAACACCATATATTTT; d_call: NA; j_call: TRBJ1-3; v_call: TRBV7-2; clone_size: NA
cdr3_aa: CASSLGPGASEKLFF; cdr3_nt: TGTGCCAGCAGCCTAGGACCTGGGGCCAGTGAAAAACTGTTTTTT; d_call: NA; j_call: TRBJ1-4; v_call: TRBV3-1/TRBV3-2; clone_size: NA
cdr3_aa: CATSEGNQETQYF; cdr3_nt: TGTGCCACCAGTGAGGGCAACCAAGAGACCCAGTACTTC; d_call: NA; j_call: TRBJ2-5; v_call: TRBV24-1; clone_size: NA
cdr3_aa: CASSYREDAQFF; cdr3_nt: TGTGCCAGCAGCTACCGAGAGGACGCTCAGTTCTTC; d_call: NA; j_call: TRBJ2-1; v_call: TRBV11-2; clone_size: NA
cdr3_aa: CASSFHEGVYGYTF; cdr3_nt: TGTGCCAGCAGCTTTCATGAGGGCGTTTATGGCTACACCTTC; d_call: NA; j_call: TRBJ1-2; v_call: TRBV5-4; clone_size: NA
cdr3_aa: CASSHPRWYTQYF; cdr3_nt: TGTGCCAGCAGCCACCCACGTTGGTATACGCAGTATTTT; d_call: NA; j_call: TRBJ2-3; v_call: TRBV13; clone_size: NA
cdr3_aa: CASRDLQGTYSNQPQHF; cdr3_nt: TGTGCCAGCAGAGACTTACAGGGAACTTATAGCAATCAGCCCCAGCATTTT; d_call: NA; j_call: TRBJ1-5; v_call: TRBV27; clone_size: NA
cdr3_aa: CASSDGPYNEQFF; cdr3_nt: TGTGCCAGCAGCGACGGCCCCTACAATGAGCAGTTCTTC; d_call: NA; j_call: TRBJ2-1; v_call: TRBV5-6; clone_size: few
cdr3_aa: CASSSPGRSNQPQHF; cdr3_nt: TGTGCCAGTTCTTCTCCGGGACGAAGCAATCAGCCCCAGCATTTT; d_call: NA; j_call: TRBJ1-5; v_call: TRBV19; clone_size: NA
cdr3_aa: CATSRGGGGDQPQHF; cdr3_nt: TGTGCCACCAGTAGAGGAGGGGGGGGCGATCAGCCCCAGCATTTT; d_call: NA; j_call: TRBJ1-5; v_call: TRBV24-1; clone_size: NA
cdr3_aa: CASSPQALRDEKLFF; cdr3_nt: TGTGCCAGCTCACCCCAGGCCCTCCGGGATGAAAAACTGTTTTTT; d_call: NA; j_call: TRBJ1-4; v_call: TRBV18; clone_size: NA
cdr3_aa: CASSPRSGGPSGNEQFF; cdr3_nt: TGTGCCAGCTCACCACGATCGGGAGGCCCGTCGGGGAATGAGCAGTTCTTC; d_call: TRBD2; j_call: TRBJ2-1; v_call: TRBV18; clone_size: once
cdr3_aa: CASSLTGGFNYGYTF; cdr3_nt: TGCGCCAGCAGCTTGACGGGGGGTTTTAACTATGGCTACACCTTC; d_call: NA; j_call: TRBJ1-2; v_call: TRBV5-1; clone_size: NA
cdr3_aa: CASSVEGNDYGYTF; cdr3_nt: TGTGCCAGCAGCGTCGAGGGAAATGACTATGGCTACACCTTC; d_call: NA; j_call: TRBJ1-2; v_call: TRBV9; clone_size: NA
cdr3_aa: CASSLVALNTGELFF; cdr3_nt: TGTGCCAGCAGCTTGGTGGCGCTGAACACCGGGGAGCTGTTTTTT; d_call: NA; j_call: TRBJ2-2; v_call: TRBV5-5; clone_size: NA
cdr3_aa: CASRIRGSGNTIYF; cdr3_nt: TGTGCCAGCAGGATCAGGGGATCTGGAAACACCATATATTTT; d_call: NA; j_call: TRBJ1-3; v_call: TRBV6-5; clone_size: once
cdr3_aa: CASSTSLRDTKSNQPQHF; cdr3_nt: TGTGCCAGCAGTACTAGTCTCCGGGACACTAAAAGCAATCAGCCCCAGCATTTT; d_call: NA; j_call: TRBJ1-5; v_call: TRBV21-1; clone_size: NA
cdr3_aa: CASSLYGSSGAFF; cdr3_nt: TGTGCCAGCAGTTTATACGGGTCCAGCGGGGCTTTCTTT; d_call: NA; j_call: TRBJ1-1; v_call: TRBV12-3/TRBV12-4; clone_size: NA
cdr3_aa: CASSVEQLNTEAFF; cdr3_nt: TGTGCCAGCAGTGTAGAGCAGCTTAACACTGAAGCTTTCTTT; d_call: NA; j_call: TRBJ1-1; v_call: TRBV2; clone_size: NA
cdr3_aa: CASSIERIMNTEAFF; cdr3_nt: TGTGCCAGTAGTATAGAAAGGATCATGAACACTGAAGCTTTCTTT; d_call: NA; j_call: TRBJ1-1; v_call: TRBV19; clone_size: NA
cdr3_aa: CASSLRGGSGNTIYF; cdr3_nt: TGTGCCAGCAGCCTTCGGGGGGGCTCTGGAAACACCATATATTTT; d_call: NA; j_call: TRBJ1-3; v_call: TRBV2; clone_size: once
cdr3_aa: CASSQQGAQPQHF; cdr3_nt: TGTGCCAGCAGCCAACAAGGGGCCCAGCCCCAGCATTTT; d_call: NA; j_call: TRBJ1-5; v_call: TRBV3-1/TRBV3-2; clone_size: NA
cdr3_aa: CASSIGPAGSYTF; cdr3_nt: TGTGCCAGTAGTATAGGACCCGCCGGGAGCTACACCTTC; d_call: NA; j_call: TRBJ1-2; v_call: TRBV19; clone_size: NA
cdr3_aa: CASRNAPMGSEAFF; cdr3_nt: TGTGCCAGCAGAAACGCGCCTATGGGAAGTGAAGCTTTCTTT; d_call: NA; j_call: TRBJ1-1; v_call: TRBV6-5; clone_size: NA
cdr3_aa: CASSPLPGQGSYSNQPQHF; cdr3_nt: TGTGCCAGCTCACCATTACCGGGACAGGGATCCTATAGCAATCAGCCCCAGCATTTT; d_call: TRBD1; j_call: TRBJ1-5; v_call: TRBV18; clone_size: NA
cdr3_aa: CASSQLGWGVDQPQHF; cdr3_nt: TGTGCCAGCAGTCAGCTGGGTTGGGGGGTTGATCAGCCCCAGCATTTT; d_call: NA; j_call: TRBJ1-5; v_call: TRBV27; clone_size: NA
cdr3_aa: CATSRESGGYEKLFF; cdr3_nt: TGTGCCACCAGCAGAGAATCAGGGGGCTATGAAAAACTGTTTTTT; d_call: TRBD1; j_call: TRBJ1-4; v_call: TRBV15; clone_size: NA
cdr3_aa: CASSAAASIRGQPQHF; cdr3_nt: TGTGCCAGCAGTGCGGCAGCGAGCATACGGGGTCAGCCCCAGCATTTT; d_call: NA; j_call: TRBJ1-5; v_call: TRBV6-1; clone_size: once
cdr3_aa: CSVDRASTGELFF; cdr3_nt: TGCAGCGTTGACAGGGCGAGCACCGGGGAGCTGTTTTTT; d_call: NA; j_call: TRBJ2-2; v_call: TRBV29-1; clone_size: NA
cdr3_aa: CASSRGGYSGNTIYF; cdr3_nt: TGTGCCAGCAGCCGCGGGGGCTACTCTGGAAACACCATATATTTT; d_call: NA; j_call: TRBJ1-3; v_call: TRBV11-3; clone_size: NA
cdr3_aa: CASSDQGETQYF; cdr3_nt: TGCGCCAGCAGCGACCAAGGGGAGACCCAGTACTTC; d_call: NA; j_call: TRBJ2-5; v_call: TRBV5-1; clone_size: NA
cdr3_aa: CASSTPGARAGELFF; cdr3_nt: TGTGCCAGTAGTACCCCGGGGGCGCGGGCCGGGGAGCTGTTTTTT; d_call: NA; j_call: TRBJ2-2; v_call: TRBV19; clone_size: NA
cdr3_aa: CASSQIILGEQYF; cdr3_nt: TGTGCCAGCAGCCAAATCATTCTGGGCGAGCAGTACTTC; d_call: NA; j_call: TRBJ2-7; v_call: TRBV3-1/TRBV3-2; clone_size: NA
cdr3_aa: CASSFRGWTDTQYF; cdr3_nt: TGTGCCAGCAGCTTTAGGGGGTGGACAGATACGCAGTATTTT; d_call: NA; j_call: TRBJ2-3; v_call: TRBV7-2; clone_size: NA
cdr3_aa: CASSLATYHQPQHF; cdr3_nt: TGTGCCAGCAGCTTAGCAACCTATCATCAGCCCCAGCATTTT; d_call: NA; j_call: TRBJ1-5; v_call: TRBV7-8; clone_size: NA
cdr3_aa: CASSKATARYGYTF; cdr3_nt: TGTGCCAGCAGCAAAGCCACGGCGAGGTATGGCTACACCTTC; d_call: NA; j_call: TRBJ1-2; v_call: TRBV7-9; clone_size: NA
cdr3_aa: CASSGQGEYWPQHF; cdr3_nt: TGTGCCAGTAGTGGGCAGGGGGAGTATTGGCCCCAGCATTTT; d_call: TRBD1; j_call: TRBJ1-5; v_call: TRBV19; clone_size: NA